This is a list of T cell receptor beta chains from one sample in a study of blood T cell repertoires in COVID-19. Sequencing used immunoSEQ multiplex PCR; TCRdb keeps in-frame clones, though not all of them. The sample yields about 12,000 clones, nearly 95% seen once. Sequences were obtained from peripheral blood. The source is a woman in her seventies with active COVID-19. Each CDR3 is given with its conserved first and last residue. The D gene is left open where the match is weak. Clone size is stated in some rows and not others, as once, few, many or a class when expanded.

d_gene,j_gene,abundance,v_gene,CDR3nt,CDR3aa
.,TRBJ2-5,.,TRBV11-3,TGTGCCAGCAGCTTAAGAGGAGGGACTGAGACCCAGTACTTC,CASSLRGGTETQYF
.,TRBJ2-7,few,TRBV2,TGTGCCAGCAGTTTCCCCGGGTACGAGCAGTACTTC,CASSFPGYEQYF
.,TRBJ2-7,.,TRBV7-9,TGTGCCAGCAGCTTACGGGACGCTAGCGACGAGCAGTACTTC,CASSLRDASDEQYF
TRBD2,TRBJ2-1,.,TRBV13,TGTGCCAGCAGCCCCAGGGTAGCGGGAAAGGCTGAGCAGTTCTTC,CASSPRVAGKAEQFF
TRBD2,TRBJ2-7,.,TRBV6-1,TGTGCCAGCAGTGAAACTAGCGGGAGGAGCGAGCAGTACTTC,CASSETSGRSEQYF
TRBD2,TRBJ2-1,.,TRBV29-1,TGCAGCCTCGCGGAGCGGGAGCGGTACAATGAGCAGTTCTTC,CSLAERERYNEQFF
TRBD2,TRBJ2-1,.,TRBV4-2,TGTGCCAGCAGCCAAGATCTCACTAGCGGGAACTGGGGACGGGACAATGAGCAGTTCTTC,CASSQDLTSGNWGRDNEQFF
TRBD2,TRBJ2-1,once,TRBV6-5,TGTGCCAGCAGGAAGACTAGCGCTAGCAATGAGCAGTTCTTC,CASRKTSASNEQFF
.,TRBJ2-5,.,TRBV21-1,TGTGCCAGCAGCGTGACGGGGTTCCCCTGTGAGACCCAGTACTTC,CASSVTGFPCETQYF
.,TRBJ2-3,.,TRBV7-3,TGTGCCAGCAGCAACGAGGCGGGCCTTGGCACAGATACGCAGTATTTT,CASSNEAGLGTDTQYF
TRBD2,TRBJ2-1,.,TRBV4-3,TGCGCCAGCAGCCGCTCGACTAGCGGCCCTAATGAGCAGTTCTTC,CASSRSTSGPNEQFF
TRBD2,TRBJ2-1,.,TRBV5-6,TGTGCCAGCAGCTTTGTAGCGGGAAGTATCAATGAGCAGTTCTTC,CASSFVAGSINEQFF
TRBD2,TRBJ2-3,.,TRBV7-6,TGTGCCAGCAGCTTAGGACCCGGGACTAGCGGCACAGATACGCAGTATTTT,CASSLGPGTSGTDTQYF
TRBD1,TRBJ1-2,.,TRBV7-8,TGTGCCAGCAGCTTAGCGCCCGGCCGGACAGGGGGTTATGGCTACACCTTC,CASSLAPGRTGGYGYTF
TRBD2,TRBJ2-5,.,TRBV9,TGTGCCAGCAGCGTAGCTACCCGGACTAGCGGGAGGGAAGAGACCCAGTACTTC,CASSVATRTSGREETQYF
TRBD1,TRBJ2-3,.,TRBV7-9,TGTGCCAGCAGCTCAGGAGATGGGACAGGGGGCACAGATACGCAGTATTTT,CASSSGDGTGGTDTQYF
TRBD1,TRBJ2-7,.,TRBV6-5,TGTGCCAGCAGTTACAGAGGACAGGGGGCGACCTACGAGCAGTACTTC,CASSYRGQGATYEQYF
TRBD1,TRBJ1-1,once,TRBV3-1/TRBV3-2,TGTGCCAGCAGCCCCAGGGACAGGAACACTGAAGCTTTCTTT,CASSPRDRNTEAFF
TRBD2,TRBJ2-5,.,TRBV30,TGTGCCTGGAGTGTAGGGTCCGGGGGGACTAGCGCCTCTCGTTTTGAGACCCAGTACTTC,CAWSVGSGGTSASRFETQYF
TRBD2,TRBJ2-1,.,TRBV10-3,TGTGCCATCAGTCGAGTTAGCGGGAGTTCCAATGAGCAGTTCTTC,CAISRVSGSSNEQFF
TRBD2,TRBJ2-7,.,TRBV28,TGTGCCAGCAGTTATGAGGGACTACATACTTACGAGCAGTACTTC,CASSYEGLHTYEQYF
.,TRBJ1-5,once,TRBV28,TGTGCCAGCAGTGTAAGCAATCAGCCCCAGCATTTT,CASSVSNQPQHF
TRBD1,TRBJ2-7,.,TRBV6-5,TGTGCCAGCAGACAAAGGGACAGATCCTACGAGCAGTACTTC,CASRQRDRSYEQYF